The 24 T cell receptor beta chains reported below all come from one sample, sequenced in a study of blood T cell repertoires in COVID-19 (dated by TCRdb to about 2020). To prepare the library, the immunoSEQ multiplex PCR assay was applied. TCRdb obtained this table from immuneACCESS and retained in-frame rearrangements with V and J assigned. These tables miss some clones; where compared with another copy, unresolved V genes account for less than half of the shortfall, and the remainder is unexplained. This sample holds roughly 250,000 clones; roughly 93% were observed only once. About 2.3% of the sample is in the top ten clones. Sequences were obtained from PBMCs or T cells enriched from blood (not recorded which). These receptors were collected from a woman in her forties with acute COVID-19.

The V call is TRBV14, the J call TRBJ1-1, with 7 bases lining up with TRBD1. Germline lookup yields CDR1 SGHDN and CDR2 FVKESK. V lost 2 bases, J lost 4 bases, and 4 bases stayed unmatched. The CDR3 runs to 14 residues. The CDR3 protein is CASSQRTGVTEAFF. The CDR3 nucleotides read TGTGCCAGCAGCCAAAGAACAGGGGTCACTGAAGCTTTCTTT.

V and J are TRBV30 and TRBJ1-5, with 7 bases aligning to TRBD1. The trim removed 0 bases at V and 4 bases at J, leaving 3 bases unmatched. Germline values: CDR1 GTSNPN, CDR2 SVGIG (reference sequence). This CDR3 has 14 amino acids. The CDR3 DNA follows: TGTGCCTGGAGTGTAGGGGGCAAGAATCAGCCCCAGCATTTT. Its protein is CAWSVGGKNQPQHF.

The CDR3 is CASSPGTYRGNGYTF. CDR3 sequence (DNA): TGTGCCAGCTCACCAGGTACCTACAGGGGGAATGGCTACACCTTC. The chain has TRBV18 and TRBJ1-2, with 8 bases identical to TRBD1. CDR1 KGHSH and CDR2 LQKENI come from the germline V gene. Germline trimming cut 2 bases from V and 6 bases from J; bases unmatched to any gene: 8. The CDR3 length is 15 residues.

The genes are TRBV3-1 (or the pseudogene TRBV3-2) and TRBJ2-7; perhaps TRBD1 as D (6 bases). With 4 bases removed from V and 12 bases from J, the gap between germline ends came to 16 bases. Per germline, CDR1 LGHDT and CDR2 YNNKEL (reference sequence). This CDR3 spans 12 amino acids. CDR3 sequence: CASSLRQAPPYF. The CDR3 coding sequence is TGTGCCAGCAGCCTACGACAGGCCCCCCCGTACTTC.

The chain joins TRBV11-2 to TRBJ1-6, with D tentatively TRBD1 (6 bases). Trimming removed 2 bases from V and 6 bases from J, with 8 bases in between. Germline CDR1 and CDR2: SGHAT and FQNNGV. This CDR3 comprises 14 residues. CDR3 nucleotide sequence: TGTGCCAGCAGCTTAAGACAGGTTAATTCACCCCTCCACTTT. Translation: CASSLRQVNSPLHF.

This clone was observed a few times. The CDR3, as DNA: TGTGCCAGCAGCTTAGGAGGGACAGGGGGCTACGAGCAGTACTTC. Its protein is CASSLGGTGGYEQYF. V and J are TRBV7-9 and TRBJ2-7; TRBD1 matches 11 bases. The CDR3 covers 15 residues. Per germline, CDR1 SEHNR and CDR2 FQNEAQ (reference sequence). Trimming took 1 base from V and 3 from J; bases not matched to a gene: 2.

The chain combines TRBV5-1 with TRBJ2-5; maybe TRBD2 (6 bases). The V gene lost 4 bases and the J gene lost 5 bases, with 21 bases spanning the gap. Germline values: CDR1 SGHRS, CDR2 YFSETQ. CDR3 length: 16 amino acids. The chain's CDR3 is CASSPEGPGVGETQYF. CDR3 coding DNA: TGCGCCAGCAGCCCGGAGGGCCCGGGAGTCGGGGAGACCCAGTACTTC.

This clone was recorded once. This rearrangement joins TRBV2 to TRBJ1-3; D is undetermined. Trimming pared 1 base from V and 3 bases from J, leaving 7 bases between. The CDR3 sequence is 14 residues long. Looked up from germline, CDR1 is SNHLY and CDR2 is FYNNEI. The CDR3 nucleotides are TGTGCCAGCAGTGAAGGGAGGTTTGGAAACACCATATATTTT. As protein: CASSEGRFGNTIYF.

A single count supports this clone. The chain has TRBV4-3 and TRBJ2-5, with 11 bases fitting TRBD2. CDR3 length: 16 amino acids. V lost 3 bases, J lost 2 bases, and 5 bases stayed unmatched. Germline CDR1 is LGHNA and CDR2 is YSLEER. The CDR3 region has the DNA TGCGCCAGCAGCCAGGGACTAGCGGAGCCACAAGAGACCCAGTACTTC. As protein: CASSQGLAEPQETQYF.

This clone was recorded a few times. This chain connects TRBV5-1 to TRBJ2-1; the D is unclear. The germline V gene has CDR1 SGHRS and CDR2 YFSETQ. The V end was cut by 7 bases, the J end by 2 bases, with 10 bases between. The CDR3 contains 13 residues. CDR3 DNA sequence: TGCGCCAGCCACGTAAGCCCCTACAATGAGCAGTTCTTC. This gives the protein CASHVSPYNEQFF.

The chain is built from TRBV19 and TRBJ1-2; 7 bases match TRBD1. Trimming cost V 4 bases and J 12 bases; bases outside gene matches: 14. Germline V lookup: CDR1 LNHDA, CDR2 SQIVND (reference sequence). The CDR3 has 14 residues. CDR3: CASSRGGTDLGNTF. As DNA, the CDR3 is TGTGCCAGTAGTAGGGGTGGGACAGATCTCGGAAACACCTTC.

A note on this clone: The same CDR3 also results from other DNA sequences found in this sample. The CDR3 nucleotides read TGTGCCAGCAGTTTTATAAACTATGGCTACACCTTC. Its translation is CASSFINYGYTF. The chain has TRBV28 and TRBJ1-2; unclear D gene. Germline CDR1 and CDR2: MDHEN and SYDVKM. This CDR3 is built from 12 residues. V shed 3 bases and J shed 2 bases, with 4 bases lying between them.

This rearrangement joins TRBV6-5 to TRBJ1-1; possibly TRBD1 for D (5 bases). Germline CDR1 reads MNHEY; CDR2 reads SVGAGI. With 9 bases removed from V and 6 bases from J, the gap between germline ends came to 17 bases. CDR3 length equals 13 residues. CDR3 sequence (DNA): TGTGCCAGTCTTTTATCGGGGGGTTCTGAAGCTTTCTTT. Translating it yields CASLLSGGSEAFF.

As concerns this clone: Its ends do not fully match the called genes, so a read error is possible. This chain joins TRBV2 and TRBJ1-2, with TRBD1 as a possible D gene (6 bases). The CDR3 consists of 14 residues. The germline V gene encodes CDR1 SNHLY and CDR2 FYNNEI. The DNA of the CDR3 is TGTGCCAGCAGGGAAGGACAGCAAAACTATGGCTACACCTTC. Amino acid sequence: CASREGQQNYGYTF.

DNA for the CDR3: TGTGCCAGCACCGATCGAGTCCATGAGCAGTTCTTC. This encodes CASTDRVHEQFF. The genes are TRBV12-3 or TRBV12-4 and TRBJ2-1, with D unresolved. V dropped 7 bases and J dropped 8 bases, with 12 bases sitting between them. The CDR3 sequence is 12 residues long.

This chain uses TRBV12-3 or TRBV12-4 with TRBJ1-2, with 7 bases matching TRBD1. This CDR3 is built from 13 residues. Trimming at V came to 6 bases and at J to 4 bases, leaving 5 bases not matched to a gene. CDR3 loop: CASRGQSLYGYTF. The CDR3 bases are TGTGCCAGCAGGGGACAGAGTCTCTATGGCTACACCTTC.

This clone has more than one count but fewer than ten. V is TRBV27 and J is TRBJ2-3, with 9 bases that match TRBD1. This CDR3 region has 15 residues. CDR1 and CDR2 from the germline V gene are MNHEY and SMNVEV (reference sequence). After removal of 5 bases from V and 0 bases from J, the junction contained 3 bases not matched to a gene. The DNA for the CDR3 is TGTGCCAGCAGTGGAGGGACAGGGAGCACAGATACGCAGTATTTT. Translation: CASSGGTGSTDTQYF.

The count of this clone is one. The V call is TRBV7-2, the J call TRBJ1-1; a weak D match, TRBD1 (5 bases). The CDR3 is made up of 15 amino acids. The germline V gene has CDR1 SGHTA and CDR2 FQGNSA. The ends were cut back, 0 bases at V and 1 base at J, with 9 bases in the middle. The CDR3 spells CASSLAAQGNTEAFF. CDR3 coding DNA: TGTGCCAGCAGCTTAGCGGCTCAGGGGAACACTGAAGCTTTCTTT.

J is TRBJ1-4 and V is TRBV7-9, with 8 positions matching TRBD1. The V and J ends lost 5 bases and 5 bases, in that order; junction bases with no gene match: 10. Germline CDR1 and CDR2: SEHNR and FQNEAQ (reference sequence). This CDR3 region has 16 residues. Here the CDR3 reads CASSPGQGSGNEKLFF. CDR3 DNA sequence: TGTGCCAGCAGCCCTGGACAGGGATCGGGCAATGAAAAACTGTTTTTT.

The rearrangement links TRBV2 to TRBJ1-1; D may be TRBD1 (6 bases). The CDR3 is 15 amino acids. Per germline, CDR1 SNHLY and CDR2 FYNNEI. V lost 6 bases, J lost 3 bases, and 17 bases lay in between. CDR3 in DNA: TGTGCCAGCAGCACCACAGGGCCCCGGTACACTGAAGCTTTCTTT. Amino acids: CASSTTGPRYTEAFF.

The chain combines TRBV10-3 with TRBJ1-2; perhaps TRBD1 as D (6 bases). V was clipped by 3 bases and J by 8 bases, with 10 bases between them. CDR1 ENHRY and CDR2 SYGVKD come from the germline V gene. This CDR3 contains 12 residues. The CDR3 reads CAISDRGPGYTF. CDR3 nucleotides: TGTGCCATCAGTGACAGGGGACCCGGCTACACCTTC.

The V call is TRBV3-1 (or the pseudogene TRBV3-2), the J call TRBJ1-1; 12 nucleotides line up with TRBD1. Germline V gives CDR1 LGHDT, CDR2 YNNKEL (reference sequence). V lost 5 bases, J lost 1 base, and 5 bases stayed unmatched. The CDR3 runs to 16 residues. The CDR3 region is CASSARDRGQNTEAFF. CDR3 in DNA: TGTGCCAGCAGCGCCCGGGACAGGGGGCAGAACACTGAAGCTTTCTTT.

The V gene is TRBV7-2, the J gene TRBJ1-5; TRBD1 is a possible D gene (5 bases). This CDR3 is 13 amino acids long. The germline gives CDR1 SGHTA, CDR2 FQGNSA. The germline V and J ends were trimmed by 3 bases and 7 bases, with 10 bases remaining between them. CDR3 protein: CASSFRAEQPQHF. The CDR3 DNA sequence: TGTGCCAGCAGCTTCAGGGCGGAGCAGCCCCAGCATTTT.

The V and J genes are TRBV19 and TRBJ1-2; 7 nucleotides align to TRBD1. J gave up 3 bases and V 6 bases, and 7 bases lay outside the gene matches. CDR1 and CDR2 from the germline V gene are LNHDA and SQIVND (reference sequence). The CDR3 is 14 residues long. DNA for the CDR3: TGTGCCAGTAGGAGGACAGGCCCCGACTATGGCTACACCTTC. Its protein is CASRRTGPDYGYTF.